A selection of T cell receptor beta chains follows, all from one sample in a study of blood T cell repertoires in COVID-19. The repertoire was sequenced with immunoSEQ multiplex PCR; TCRdb's copy has only in-frame clones and lacks some. Here the sample spans 150,000 to 200,000 clones, 89% being singletons. Material: PBMCs or T cells enriched from blood (not recorded which). Source of these receptors: a woman under 30 who had recovered from COVID-19. Each CDR3 is given with its conserved first and last residue. The D gene is left open where the match is weak.

length,V,J,D,CDR3
16,TRBV9,TRBJ1-4,.,CASSSPTGTTNEKLFF
15,TRBV21-1,TRBJ2-7,.,CASTQTGTNPYEQYF
13,TRBV12-3/TRBV12-4,TRBJ1-1,.,CASSFTVNTEAFF
11,TRBV29-1,TRBJ1-4,.,CSAGRGTELFF
18,TRBV28,TRBJ2-1,TRBD1,CASSPPPGQGKVGDEQFF
20,TRBV4-3,TRBJ2-6,TRBD2,CASSQGTLAEFLSGANVLTF
13,TRBV28,TRBJ1-4,.,CASTYTTNEKLFF
14,TRBV19,TRBJ2-1,.,CASARAAPYNEQFF
13,TRBV30,TRBJ2-1,TRBD2,CAWSLSVAGEQFF
19,TRBV11-2,TRBJ2-3,TRBD2,CASSLSLIGAGAGTDTQYF
15,TRBV7-8,TRBJ1-5,.,CASSPHRDSNQPQHF
15,TRBV4-2,TRBJ2-7,.,CASSQVASPSYEQYF
14,TRBV27,TRBJ2-7,TRBD2,CASSRGRTGYEQYF
14,TRBV9,TRBJ2-3,.,CASSVGRQADTQYF
11,TRBV20-1,TRBJ1-1,.,CSARVLTEAFF
16,TRBV27,TRBJ2-1,TRBD2,CASSSLAAEGVNEQFF
14,TRBV7-8,TRBJ2-1,TRBD2,CASSLEGGRNEQFF
20,TRBV27,TRBJ2-7,TRBD2,CASSLHGGELAGGLAYEQYF
14,TRBV27,TRBJ1-3,TRBD1,CASPDRVAGNTIYF
16,TRBV7-2,TRBJ2-1,TRBD2,CASSLRLAGGYNEQFF
16,TRBV6-5,TRBJ2-3,.,CASSYSNLGGTDTQYF
17,TRBV7-2,TRBJ2-3,TRBD1,CASSLAQGRGTADTQYF
13,TRBV12-3/TRBV12-4,TRBJ2-7,.,CASKPGLDYEQYF
11,TRBV10-3,TRBJ2-1,.,CAIMREHEQFF
15,TRBV19,TRBJ1-5,.,CASRGRRDGNQPQHF
15,TRBV3-1/TRBV3-2,TRBJ1-5,TRBD1,CASSQAGQGDQPQHF
14,TRBV27,TRBJ2-7,.,CASSSLAERYEQYF
15,TRBV4-2,TRBJ2-2,TRBD2,CASSQVSGRTGELFF
15,TRBV2,TRBJ2-5,TRBD2,CASRGRGTRQETQYF
13,TRBV29-1,TRBJ2-7,TRBD1,CSVGQGIPHEQYF
16,TRBV14,TRBJ2-7,TRBD2,CASSQDERLADYEQYF
15,TRBV6-2/TRBV6-3,TRBJ2-7,.,CASSYAGASSYEQYF
14,TRBV10-3,TRBJ2-5,TRBD1,CAIRPGQGRETQYF
13,TRBV12-5,TRBJ2-5,TRBD1,CASGGTEQETQYF
16,TRBV25-1,TRBJ2-1,TRBD2,CASSEVRRMGLAEQFF
17,TRBV10-1,TRBJ2-7,.,CASLRGGVRPSSYEQYF
13,TRBV9,TRBJ2-7,.,CASSVDPAYEQYF
14,TRBV5-1,TRBJ2-5,.,CASSSGEAQETQYF